These 20 T cell receptor beta chains originate from one sample sequenced in a study of T cell responses to AZD1222 COVID-19 vaccine. The repertoire was sequenced with immunoSEQ multiplex PCR; TCRdb's copy has only in-frame clones and lacks some. The sample records some 190,000 clones, roughly 92% being singletons. Sequenced here: peripheral blood, sampled on day 0 of AZD1222 vaccination. Every receptor here comes from an adult in good health.

The chain carries TRBV5-4 and TRBJ1-4, with D unresolved. Germline values: CDR1 SGHNT, CDR2 YYREEE (reference sequence). With 0 bases removed from V and 0 bases from J, the gap between germline ends came to 6 bases. The length of the CDR3 is 15 residues. CDR3 nucleotide sequence: TGTGCCAGCAGCTTGGGGGGATCAACTAATGAAAAACTGTTTTTT. Translating gives CASSLGGSTNEKLFF.

This chain links TRBV19 with TRBJ2-2; the D gene is possibly TRBD1 (6 bases). This CDR3 spans 14 amino acids. Trimming removed 7 bases at V and 7 bases at J, with 16 bases between. Germline CDR1 reads LNHDA; CDR2 reads SQIVND (reference sequence). CDR3 in DNA: TGTGCCAGTACGGGACACCCCACTGTCGGGGAGCTGTTTTTT. This translates into CASTGHPTVGELFF.

This chain uses TRBV19 with TRBJ2-1; D may correspond to TRBD1 or TRBD2 (6 bases each). There are 13 residues in the CDR3. Germline CDR1 is LNHDA and CDR2 is SQIVND (reference sequence). The CDR3 region is CGSRGASYNEQFF. The CDR3 DNA sequence: TGTGGGTCAAGGGGGGCCTCCTACAATGAGCAGTTCTTC.

With regard to this clone: Different DNA sequences within this sample yield the same CDR3. This sequence joins TRBV6-2 or TRBV6-3 and TRBJ2-3; D is undetermined. Trimming stripped 0 bases from V and 6 bases from J, with 4 bases between. CDR3 length equals 12 residues. The germline V gene has CDR1 MNHEY and CDR2 SVGEGT. The CDR3 sequence: CASSYSKDTQYF. The CDR3 DNA reads TGTGCCAGCAGTTACTCTAAGGATACGCAGTATTTT.

This chain uses TRBV7-5 with TRBJ2-7. TRBV7-5 is classified as a pseudogene. This CDR3 spans 10 amino acids. The CDR3 loop is CVRNPYEQYF. The DNA for the CDR3 is TGTGTCAGAAACCCCTACGAGCAGTACTTC.

This clone was recorded only once. The chain recombines TRBV28 with TRBJ1-2; weak D call: TRBD1 (5 bases). V was clipped by 3 bases and J by 2 bases, with 13 bases between them. Looked up from germline, CDR1 is MDHEN and CDR2 is SYDVKM. The CDR3 sequence is 15 residues long. CDR3 region: CASSLRGYRNYGYTF. DNA for the CDR3: TGTGCCAGCAGTTTGAGGGGCTATAGGAACTATGGCTACACCTTC.

The chain has TRBV9 and TRBJ2-3; 8 nucleotides line up with TRBD2. The CDR3 has 15 amino acids. The germline CDR1 and CDR2 sequences are SGDLS and YYNGEE. J was trimmed by 1 base and V by 3 bases; bases with no gene match: 4. The CDR3 here is CASSAGTRGTDTQYF. The CDR3 DNA follows: TGTGCCAGCAGCGCCGGGACTAGGGGCACAGATACGCAGTATTTT.

V gene TRBV7-8 combines with J gene TRBJ2-7; either TRBD1 or TRBD2 may supply D (6 bases each). V lost 5 bases and J lost 4, with 18 bases in between. Germline V lookup: CDR1 SGHVS, CDR2 FQNEAQ. The CDR3 covers 15 residues. In DNA form, the CDR3 reads TGTGCCAGCAGCCGCTTACCGGGGGCGAATTACGAGCAGTACTTC. Translation gives CASSRLPGANYEQYF.

The gene calls are TRBV2 and TRBJ1-2; 10 bases are a match to TRBD1. The CDR3 sequence is 13 residues long. Germline CDR1 is SNHLY and CDR2 is FYNNEI. The junction had 2 bases not matched to a gene; V was cut back by 7 bases and J by 3 bases. This CDR3 reads CASIGTGDYGYTF. The CDR3 region has the DNA TGTGCCAGCATTGGGACAGGGGACTATGGCTACACCTTC.

This sequence joins TRBV3-1 (or the pseudogene TRBV3-2) and TRBJ1-1, with 9 positions matching TRBD1. The CDR3 contains 17 residues. V lost 3 bases, J lost 0 bases, and 8 bases stayed unmatched. Per germline, CDR1 LGHDT and CDR2 YNNKEL (reference sequence). CDR3 nucleotide sequence: TGTGCCAGCAGCCATACAGGGGGCCGGAGGATGAACACTGAAGCTTTCTTT. The encoded protein is CASSHTGGRRMNTEAFF.

J is TRBJ1-6 and V is TRBV18, with a possible D match to TRBD1 (5 bases). There are 15 residues in the CDR3. Trimming left V 7 bases short and J 8 bases short, with 18 bases between. Germline CDR1 reads KGHSH; CDR2 reads LQKENI. In nucleotides, the CDR3 is TGTGCCAGCTTAGCTACGTCTCCAGGGTATTCACCCCTCCACTTT. Protein sequence: CASLATSPGYSPLHF.

This clone was seen a handful of times. The chain uses TRBV15 and TRBJ1-5; 9 nucleotides line up with TRBD1. This CDR3 is built from 15 residues. Germline V gene lookup returns CDR1 LNHNV and CDR2 YYDKDF (reference sequence). Trimming took 0 bases from V and 7 from J; bases not matched to a gene: 4. DNA of the CDR3: TGTGCCACCAGCAGAGACCCGGGACAGGGACAGCCCCAGCATTTT. Protein: CATSRDPGQGQPQHF.

The V gene is TRBV30, the J gene TRBJ1-1; weak D call: TRBD1 (5 bases). The CDR3 is 15 residues long. Germline V gene lookup returns CDR1 GTSNPN and CDR2 SVGIG (reference sequence). V shed 0 bases and J shed 1 base, with 12 bases lying between them. The CDR3 sequence: CAWSVLVGGNTEAFF. For the CDR3, the DNA is TGTGCCTGGAGTGTTCTTGTGGGGGGGAACACTGAAGCTTTCTTT.

The CDR3 protein is CASSGTGSRQPQHF. CDR3 sequence (DNA): TGTGCCAGCAGTGGAACAGGGTCCAGGCAGCCCCAGCATTTT. The V gene is TRBV2, the J gene TRBJ1-5, with a weak D call TRBD1 (6 bases). Germline V gives CDR1 SNHLY, CDR2 FYNNEI. The ends were cut back, 4 bases at V and 7 bases at J, with 14 bases in the middle. CDR3 size: 14 residues.

This rearrangement joins TRBV2 to TRBJ2-7, with D perhaps matching TRBD1 (5 bases). Trimming cost V 4 bases and J 7 bases, with 11 bases left between them. Germline assignment: CDR1 SNHLY and CDR2 FYNNEI. The CDR3 spans 12 residues. CDR3 DNA: TGTGCCAGCAGTGGCCCAGGGCGGGAGCAGTACTTC. It yields the protein CASSGPGREQYF.

Here the CDR3 DNA reads TGTGCCAGCAGCTTAGGGGGGAGCAGGTCGGTCTATGGCTACACCTTC. Translating gives CASSLGGSRSVYGYTF. The gene calls are TRBV7-9 and TRBJ1-2; a possible D gene is TRBD1 (5 bases). Germline CDR1 reads SEHNR; CDR2 reads FQNEAQ (reference sequence). The CDR3 contains 16 residues. Between the trimmed V and J ends, which lost 1 base and 4 bases, there was a span of 16 bases.

The chain has TRBV9 and TRBJ2-7; 7 bases fit TRBD2. Germline loops: CDR1 SGDLS, CDR2 YYNGEE. Losses at the gene ends were 0 bases for V and 1 base for J; bases not matched to a gene: 7. The CDR3 covers 16 residues. The CDR3 sequence is CASSVGAASGSYEQYF. In DNA form, the CDR3 reads TGTGCCAGCAGCGTAGGGGCGGCTAGCGGATCCTACGAGCAGTACTTC.

The chain carries TRBV5-1 and TRBJ2-5; D is perhaps TRBD1 or TRBD2 (5 bases each). Deletions cut 0 bases from V and 5 bases from J, with 11 bases between. Germline lookup yields CDR1 SGHRS and CDR2 YFSETQ. The CDR3 runs to 14 residues. CDR3: CASSLAGAWETQYF. The CDR3 nucleotides read TGCGCCAGCAGCTTGGCCGGGGCGTGGGAGACCCAGTACTTC.

The chain recombines TRBV7-8 with TRBJ2-3, with 8 bases lining up with TRBD1. The CDR3 consists of 21 residues. J lost 10 bases, V lost 7 bases, and 34 bases had no gene match. Germline V lookup: CDR1 SGHVS, CDR2 FQNEAQ. In DNA, the CDR3 is TGTGCCAGCACCTCTCGTCACGGACAGGGCCCCCTCGGACCTGACACTCGGGCGCAGTATTTT. Protein: CASTSRHGQGPLGPDTRAQYF.

The chain joins TRBV6-6 to TRBJ1-2, with a weak D call TRBD1 (5 bases). The CDR3 runs to 12 residues. The germline CDR1 and CDR2 sequences are MNHNY and SVGAGI (reference sequence). The V gene lost 11 bases and the J gene lost 2 bases, with 12 bases spanning the gap. For the CDR3, the DNA is TGTGCCTCTGGGACCATGAACTATGGCTACACCTTC. Its protein product is CASGTMNYGYTF.